This T cell receptor (beta chain) was identified in a study of blood T cells in healthy people across ages. Whole-study results and caveats: It was held that diversity estimates obtained from one million T cells represented underestimates. TCR beta diversity per million T cells fell roughly linearly with age.

CDR3 length: 15 amino acids. Trimming removed 3 bases at V and 0 bases at J, with 9 bases between. Germline CDR1 SGHTA, CDR2 FQGNSA. For the second PCR, which ran for 7 to 11 cycles, a sample-barcoded 5' primer and a J-beta primer mix were used. Each cDNA molecule received a tag from a template-switch adaptor that had 12 random nucleotides. In TCRdb, the 5' RACE reads were re-called with MiXCR into one record per CDR3 protein. The sample carries fewer than 1 million distinct CDR3 sequences, under 45% recorded once. This clonotype was seen a handful of times. Its antigen is undetermined. Input material: blood. The chain combines TRBV7-2 with TRBJ2-1, with D unresolved. The clonotype originates from a man in his sixties in good health. DNA of the CDR3: TGTGCCAGCAGCTTCATCGGATACTCCTACAATGAGCAGTTCTTC. Translating it yields CASSFIGYSYNEQFF. The full variable domain, completed using reference TRBV7-2 and TRBJ2-1, is GAGVSQSPSNKVTEKGKDVELRCDPISGHTALYWYRQSLGQGLEFLIYFQGNSAPDKSGLPSDRFSAERTGGSVSTLTIQRTQQEDSAVYLCASSFIGYSYNEQFFGPGTRLTVL.